This T cell receptor (beta chain) comes out of a study of control samples from healthy donors and cancer patients. TCRdb's table, derived via immunoSEQ multiplex PCR, lists solely in-frame clones and lacks some. The sample has over 70,000 clones; roughly 89% are singletons. Germline V gene data show CDR1 as LGHDT and CDR2 as YNNKEL (reference sequence). The CDR3 is made up of 14 amino acids. V lost 1 base and J 4 bases, leaving 8 bases between the germline ends. This clonotype originated in a woman aged 55-70 years in good health. The sequencing sample was made of blood. The V and J genes are TRBV3-1 (or the pseudogene TRBV3-2) and TRBJ1-3; D is possibly TRBD1 (6 bases). CDR3 coding DNA: TGTGCCAGCAGCCAAGCAGGGGTCGGAAACACCATATATTTT. As protein: CASSQAGVGNTIYF.